This is a list of T cell receptor beta chains from one sample in a study of T cell responses to AZD1222 COVID-19 vaccine. Produced via immunoSEQ multiplex PCR; TCRdb's table is partial and in-frame only. The sample shows approximately 140,000 clones, around 88% of them seen only once. The source was peripheral blood, collected on day 0 of AZD1222 vaccination. The receptors originated from an adult in good health. The CDR3 runs from the conserved cysteine through the conserved F or W. Fields, in order: D gene, V gene, clone size, J gene, CDR3 DNA, CDR3 protein. A D gene is named only where the DNA matches it firmly. The size of a clone is reported for some rows only, either as once, few or many, or as a class for expanded clones.

>-|TRBV14|-|TRBJ1-3
TGTGCCAGCAGCCAAGTAACACTTGGAAACACCATATATTTT
CASSQVTLGNTIYF
>-|TRBV5-6|-|TRBJ2-1
TGTGCCAGCAGCTTGGATTGGGGGGCGCTTTACAATGAGCAGTTCTTC
CASSLDWGALYNEQFF
>-|TRBV2|-|TRBJ1-5
TGTGCCAGCAGTGAGTGGACTTATAGCAATCAGCCCCAGCATTTT
CASSEWTYSNQPQHF
>TRBD2|TRBV5-4|-|TRBJ2-5
TGTGCCAGCAGCCCTCGGACTAGCGGGGGGGCCGGGGAGACCCAGTACTTC
CASSPRTSGGAGETQYF
>-|TRBV5-4|-|TRBJ1-2
TGTGCCAGCAGCTTGTCGGGGACACTAGGACTCTATGGCCACACCTTC
CASSLSGTLGLYGHTF
>-|TRBV11-2|-|TRBJ2-7
TGTGCCAGCAGCTATGACCCATTCTACGAGCAGTACTTC
CASSYDPFYEQYF
>TRBD1|TRBV7-2|-|TRBJ1-2
TGTGCCAGCAGCCTAGCTGTTCAGGGGGCGGGCGGCTACACCTTC
CASSLAVQGAGGYTF
>-|TRBV28|once|TRBJ1-1
TGTGCCAGCACGTCGACGACTGAAGCTTTCTTT
CASTSTTEAFF
>-|TRBV4-3|-|TRBJ2-7
TGCGCCAGCAGCCAAGAGGCGGGTCCCTACGAGCAGTACTTC
CASSQEAGPYEQYF
>-|TRBV28|-|TRBJ1-2
TGTGCCAGCATTACTCAGGGAACCAACTATGGCTACACCTTC
CASITQGTNYGYTF
>-|TRBV28|-|TRBJ2-7
TGTGCCAGCAGTTTATCGGTTAACTCCTACGAGCAGTACTTC
CASSLSVNSYEQYF
>-|TRBV28|-|TRBJ2-7
TGTGCCAGCAGCCTGGGACAAGTTAGCTCCTACGAGCAGTACTTC
CASSLGQVSSYEQYF
>TRBD1|TRBV7-6|-|TRBJ2-1
TGTGCCAGCAGCCTCGACAGGGTGAATGAGCAGTTCTTC
CASSLDRVNEQFF
>TRBD1|TRBV7-2|once|TRBJ2-7
TGTGCCAGCAGCTTAACAGGGGCCTACGAGCAGTACTTC
CASSLTGAYEQYF
>TRBD1|TRBV5-1|-|TRBJ1-2
TGCGCCAGCAGCACGGACAGGTATGGCTACACCTTC
CASSTDRYGYTF
>-|TRBV23-1|few|TRBJ2-3
TGCGCCAGCAGTCAGCAGGGCCCAGATACGCAGTATTTT
CASSQQGPDTQYF
>TRBD1|TRBV7-2|-|TRBJ2-3
TGTGCCAGCAGCTCCGTCGAGGGGGCCCGGCAGTATTTT
CASSSVEGARQYF
>TRBD1|TRBV2|-|TRBJ1-5
TGTGCCACCGCACAGGGGGCCAATCAGCCCCAGCATTTT
CATAQGANQPQHF
>-|TRBV7-3|-|TRBJ1-1
TGTGCCAGCAGCTTAATAGCAGGGAACACTGAAGCTTTCTTT
CASSLIAGNTEAFF
>-|TRBV4-3|-|TRBJ1-2
TGCGCCAGCAGCCAAGACAGGACTTATAACTATGGCTACACCTTC
CASSQDRTYNYGYTF
>-|TRBV5-6|-|TRBJ1-2
TGTGCCAGCAGCTTGGGTTCGGGGGCGGGAGGCTACACCTTC
CASSLGSGAGGYTF
>-|TRBV6-2/TRBV6-3|-|TRBJ2-7
TGTGCCAGCAGTAAGGACAGATACGAGCAGTACTTC
CASSKDRYEQYF
>TRBD1|TRBV9|-|TRBJ1-3
TGTGCCAGCAGCTCCAGACAGGGAGCGGGAAACACCATATATTTT
CASSSRQGAGNTIYF